The 25 T cell receptor beta chains below all came from one sample that was sequenced in a study of blood T cell repertoires in COVID-19. The protocol was immunoSEQ multiplex PCR, while the TCRdb copy is restricted to in-frame clones and leaves out a portion. The table has about 300,000 clones, roughly nine tenths seen once. The sample taken for sequencing was PBMCs or T cells enriched from blood (not recorded which). These receptors were collected from a woman between 50 and 59 years old who had been exposed to COVID-19.

The chain links TRBV19 to TRBJ2-2; 7 bases are shared with TRBD1. CDR3 length: 15 amino acids. J was trimmed by 4 bases and V by 3 bases; bases with no gene match: 5. CDR1 and CDR2 (germline): LNHDA, SQIVND (reference sequence). CDR3 sequence reads: CASSIPGQLTGELFF. The CDR3 DNA reads as TGTGCCAGTAGTATTCCGGGACAGCTCACCGGGGAGCTGTTTTTT. Full variable domain (outside the CDR3, taken from reference TRBV19 and TRBJ2-2): DGGITQSPKYLFRKEGQNVTLSCEQNLNHDAMYWYRQDPGQGLRLIYYSQIVNDFQKGDIAEGYSVSREKKESFPLTVTSAQKNPTAFYLCASSIPGQLTGELFFGEGSRLTVL.

The chain employs TRBV30 and TRBJ2-2; D gene ambiguous. CDR1 and CDR2 from the germline V gene are GTSNPN and SVGIG (reference sequence). The CDR3 spans 17 residues. Trimming pared 2 bases from V and 1 base from J, leaving 17 bases between. This CDR3 is CAWSTVSGWRNTGELFF. As DNA, the CDR3 is TGTGCCTGGAGTACCGTTTCCGGGTGGAGGAACACCGGGGAGCTGTTTTTT.

This clone has just a few counts. The chain combines TRBV2 with TRBJ1-2; 7 bases line up with TRBD1. The length of the CDR3 is 13 residues. CDR1 SNHLY and CDR2 FYNNEI come from the germline V gene. Trimming at V came to 8 bases and at J to 7 bases, leaving 10 bases not matched to a gene. The CDR3 here is CASGTTGMVGYTF. The CDR3 nucleotides read TGTGCCAGCGGGACGACAGGGATGGTTGGCTACACCTTC.

This chain uses TRBV19 with TRBJ1-2, with TRBD1 matching 7 bases. The V segment lost 4 bases and the J segment 4 bases; nucleotides outside the gene matches: 9. CDR1 is LNHDA and CDR2 is SQIVND in the germline V gene (reference sequence). This CDR3 spans 15 amino acids. The CDR3 nucleotides are TGTGCCAGTAGTACGGGGACAGTCATGGGCTATGGCTACACCTTC. Encoded protein: CASSTGTVMGYGYTF.

The chain recombines TRBV7-2 with TRBJ2-3, with a weak D call TRBD2 (5 bases). V was trimmed by 1 base and J by 2 bases, leaving 7 bases between them. Germline CDR1 is SGHTA and CDR2 is FQGNSA. This CDR3 is built from 14 residues. CDR3 residues: CASSLVRDTDTQYF. The CDR3 DNA is TGTGCCAGCAGCTTAGTCCGGGACACAGATACGCAGTATTTT.

The chain carries TRBV6-1 and TRBJ2-1; no reliable D call. Per germline, CDR1 MNHNS and CDR2 SASEGT. The CDR3 totals 15 residues. Trimming took 2 bases from V and 2 from J, leaving 10 bases between them. The DNA of the CDR3 is TGTGCCAGCAGTGAAAGCCAGGCCCCCTACAATGAGCAGTTCTTC. It encodes CASSESQAPYNEQFF.

This clone came up once. This chain links TRBV29-1 with TRBJ2-7; D gene ambiguous. Per germline, CDR1 SQVTM and CDR2 ANQGSEA. CDR3 length equals 15 residues. The V end lost 0 bases, the J end lost 5 bases, and 17 bases lay between the germline ends. The CDR3 region is CSVEDTEMGLNEQYF. The CDR3 coding sequence is TGCAGCGTTGAAGACACAGAAATGGGTCTGAACGAGCAGTACTTC.

The chain links TRBV19 to TRBJ1-2; a possible D gene is TRBD1 (5 bases). Looked up from germline, CDR1 is LNHDA and CDR2 is SQIVND (reference sequence). The length of the CDR3 is 15 residues. The V end was cut by 3 bases, the J end by 8 bases, with 19 bases between. CDR3: CASSMFVGRVGGYTF. CDR3 DNA sequence: TGTGCCAGTAGTATGTTTGTTGGCAGGGTTGGCGGCTACACCTTC.

J is TRBJ1-1 and V is TRBV28, with D perhaps TRBD1 (5 bases). From germline, CDR1 is MDHEN and CDR2 SYDVKM. This CDR3 is 17 amino acids long. Trimming shortened V by 4 bases and J by 5 bases, and 23 bases separated the two germline ends. CDR3 coding DNA: TGTGCCAGCAGTTCCCCTACTGGGGCGGGGTTGTTGACTGAAGCTTTCTTT. Protein: CASSSPTGAGLLTEAFF.

This clone showed up just once. This chain links TRBV30 with TRBJ1-1; perhaps TRBD1 as D (5 bases). The V end was cut by 3 bases, the J end by 3 bases, with 20 bases between. This CDR3 has 16 amino acids. The germline V gene has CDR1 GTSNPN and CDR2 SVGIG (reference sequence). CDR3 loop: CAWRGREGIIDTEAFF. The CDR3 DNA reads as TGTGCCTGGAGGGGCAGGGAGGGTATAATAGACACTGAAGCTTTCTTT.

The rearrangement uses TRBV5-1 and TRBJ1-1; 11 bases are shared with TRBD1. The CDR3 has 15 residues. Germline V CDR1 and CDR2: SGHRS, YFSETQ. After removal of 0 bases from V and 4 bases from J, the junction contained 2 bases not matched to a gene. As DNA, the CDR3 is TGCGCCAGCAGCTTGGCCGGGACAGGGGGCACTGAAGCTTTCTTT. Its translation: CASSLAGTGGTEAFF.

The chain employs TRBV6-1 and TRBJ1-2; 8 bases map to TRBD1. Trimming cost V 0 bases and J 8 bases; bases outside gene matches: 11. Looked up from germline, CDR1 is MNHNS and CDR2 is SASEGT. This CDR3 region has 16 residues. CDR3 loop: CASSEAVAGGGWGYTF. CDR3 in DNA: TGTGCCAGCAGTGAAGCCGTGGCAGGGGGCGGGTGGGGCTACACCTTC.

This sequence joins TRBV11-3 and TRBJ2-3; 13 bases fit TRBD2. Per the germline V gene, CDR1 is SGHNT and CDR2 is YENEEA. The CDR3 consists of 19 residues. Trimming took 5 bases from V and 0 from J; bases not matched to a gene: 11. CDR3 sequence (DNA): TGTGCCAGCAGCACCCGTCCGGGACTAGCGGGGACCAGCACAGATACGCAGTATTTT. The encoded protein is CASSTRPGLAGTSTDTQYF.

This rearrangement joins TRBV19 to TRBJ2-5, with 9 bases identical to TRBD2. The germline V gene encodes CDR1 LNHDA and CDR2 SQIVND (reference sequence). Trimming cost V 6 bases and J 6 bases; bases outside gene matches: 5. The CDR3 sequence is 13 residues long. This chain's CDR3 is CASRSSGVQTQYF. The CDR3 nucleotides read TGTGCCAGTAGGTCTAGCGGGGTACAGACCCAGTACTTC.

The table lists this clone with many counts. The V gene is TRBV4-1, the J gene TRBJ2-2; TRBD1 matches 10 bases. CDR1 and CDR2 (germline): MGHRA, YSYEKL. J was trimmed by 7 bases and V by 0 bases; bases with no gene match: 11. The CDR3 consists of 18 residues. DNA of the CDR3: TGCGCCAGCAGCCAAGATGTGACCGGGACAGGGGAAATCGGGGAGCTGTTTTTT. Amino acid sequence: CASSQDVTGTGEIGELFF.

The gene calls are TRBV7-2 and TRBJ2-5; 7 nucleotides line up with TRBD2. The CDR3 has 15 amino acids. CDR1 and CDR2 from the germline V gene are SGHTA and FQGNSA. The trim removed 5 bases at V and 5 bases at J, leaving 11 bases unmatched. The CDR3 DNA follows: TGTGCCAGCAGCCCCGGACTAGTGATCAGTGAGACCCAGTACTTC. This codes for CASSPGLVISETQYF.

CDR3 sequence: CASSFDRVGDTQYF. The CDR3, as DNA: TGTGCCAGCAGCTTCGACAGGGTAGGGGATACGCAGTATTTT. The chain is built from TRBV5-6 and TRBJ2-3, with TRBD1 matching 7 bases. CDR3 size: 14 residues. V lost 2 bases to trimming and J lost 6 bases; unmatched junction nucleotides: 6. Germline CDR1 SGHDT, CDR2 YYEEEE.

The genes are TRBV5-4 and TRBJ1-1; the D gene is possibly TRBD1 (5 bases). The CDR3 spans 14 residues. The germline V gene has CDR1 SGHNT and CDR2 YYREEE (reference sequence). V lost 1 base and J lost 5, with 12 bases in between. DNA for the CDR3: TGTGCCAGCAGCTTGTGGGGGGGTATGACTGAAGCTTTCTTT. It encodes CASSLWGGMTEAFF.

V and J are TRBV28 and TRBJ1-1, with a tentative D call TRBD1 (5 bases). This CDR3 is 14 amino acids long. V lost 3 bases and J 5 bases, leaving 13 bases between the germline ends. The germline gives CDR1 MDHEN, CDR2 SYDVKM. CDR3 protein: CASSFFQEGTEAFF. The DNA for the CDR3 is TGTGCCAGCAGTTTTTTTCAGGAGGGGACTGAAGCTTTCTTT.

This chain connects TRBV16 to TRBJ1-3, with TRBD1 as a possible D gene (6 bases). The CDR3 runs 15 residues. Germline loops: CDR1 KGHSY, CDR2 FQNENV. Trimming cost V 7 bases and J 0 bases, with 13 bases left between them. CDR3 coding DNA: TGTGCCAGCATACCGACAGGCTACTCTGGAAACACCATATATTTT. Its protein product is CASIPTGYSGNTIYF.

The V call is TRBV25-1, the J call TRBJ1-6; D unresolved. Germline loops: CDR1 MGHDK, CDR2 SYGVNS. This CDR3 spans 11 amino acids. The V gene lost 9 bases and the J gene lost 7 bases, with 7 bases spanning the gap. The CDR3 is CARSFNSPLHF. The CDR3, as DNA: TGTGCCAGGTCCTTCAATTCACCCCTCCACTTT.

This CDR3 is CASSSTDSYYGYTF. For the CDR3, the DNA is TGTGCCAGCAGTTCGACCGACAGCTACTATGGCTACACCTTC. The rearrangement joins TRBV6-5 to TRBJ1-2; tentative D call: TRBD1 (5 bases). V was trimmed by 4 bases and J by 3 bases, leaving 12 bases between them. CDR3 size: 14 residues. Germline assignment: CDR1 MNHEY and CDR2 SVGAGI.

The chain links TRBV7-2 to TRBJ1-6; tentatively, D is TRBD1 (6 bases). This CDR3 has 16 residues. Trimming left V 4 bases short and J 0 bases short, with 10 bases between. Germline assignment: CDR1 SGHTA and CDR2 FQGNSA. The CDR3 DNA reads TGTGCCAGCAGCTGGGCGGACAGCTCCTATAATTCACCCCTCCACTTT. The encoded protein is CASSWADSSYNSPLHF.

This chain links TRBV24-1 with TRBJ2-7; TRBD2 aligns across 10 bases. The germline CDR1 and CDR2 sequences are KGHDR and SFDVKD. The CDR3 has 15 amino acids. V gave up 2 bases and J gave up 7 bases; unmatched junction bases: 7. CDR3 nucleotide sequence: TGTGCCACCAGTGATTCTAGCGGGGGAGGCTGGGAGCAGTACTTC. Translated, it gives CATSDSSGGGWEQYF.

CDR3 nucleotide sequence: TGTGCCAGCAGGGCAGAATCATATAGCAATCAGCCCCAGCATTTT. It codes for CASRAESYSNQPQHF. The chain joins TRBV2 to TRBJ1-5; the D is unclear. Germline loops: CDR1 SNHLY, CDR2 FYNNEI. This CDR3 region has 15 residues. The V end was cut by 6 bases, the J end by 0 bases, with 12 bases between. The entire variable domain, with the rest obtained from reference TRBV2 and TRBJ1-5, is as follows: EPEVTQTPSHQVTQMGQEVILRCVPISNHLYFYWYRQILGQKVEFLVSFYNNEISEKSEIFDDQFSVERPDGSNFTLKIRSTKLEDSAMYFCASRAESYSNQPQHFGDGTRLSIL.